This is a list of T cell receptor beta chains from one sample in a study of graft-versus-host responses after intestinal transplantation. The method was immunoSEQ multiplex PCR; TCRdb's version includes in-frame clones alone and lacks a portion of them. Among some 9,300 clones listed, 90% to 95% were seen once. The sequencing used PBMCs, collected around 47 days after intestinal transplant. Receptors were obtained from a human patient who received an intestinal transplant, so some T cells may come from the graft donor. Both conserved end residues are part of each CDR3. Each record gives: CDR3 protein, CDR3 DNA, CDR3 length, J gene, clone size, D gene, V gene. D genes are given only for firm matches. Some rows mark clone size as missing; the rest say once, few, many or name a class of expanded clone.

cdr3_aa: CASGHPSHNEQFF
cdr3_nt: TGTGCCAGCGGACACCCAAGCCACAATGAGCAGTTCTTC
cdr3_length: 13
j_call: TRBJ2-1
clone_size: -
d_call: -
v_call: TRBV28

cdr3_aa: CASSQRGHRNTGELFF
cdr3_nt: TGCGCCAGCAGTCAACGGGGACACCGAAACACCGGGGAGCTGTTTTTT
cdr3_length: 16
j_call: TRBJ2-2
clone_size: -
d_call: -
v_call: TRBV23-1

cdr3_aa: CASSYRGPGYEQYF
cdr3_nt: TGTGCCAGCAGCTACAGGGGCCCAGGGTACGAGCAGTACTTC
cdr3_length: 14
j_call: TRBJ2-7
clone_size: -
d_call: TRBD1
v_call: TRBV6-1

cdr3_aa: CASTGQGALSHSGYTF
cdr3_nt: TGTGCCAGCACGGGGCAGGGGGCGCTTTCCCACTCTGGCTACACCTTC
cdr3_length: 16
j_call: TRBJ1-2
clone_size: -
d_call: TRBD1
v_call: TRBV28

cdr3_aa: CSVDANDSTYEQYF
cdr3_nt: TGCAGCGTAGATGCGAATGACTCCACCTACGAGCAGTACTTC
cdr3_length: 14
j_call: TRBJ2-7
clone_size: -
d_call: -
v_call: TRBV29-1

cdr3_aa: CASSLGERNSPLHF
cdr3_nt: TGTGCCAGCAGCTTAGGAGAAAGAAATTCACCCCTCCACTTT
cdr3_length: 14
j_call: TRBJ1-6
clone_size: once
d_call: -
v_call: TRBV11-2

cdr3_aa: CASSMDSQDTQYF
cdr3_nt: TGTGCCAGTAGTATGGACTCACAGGATACGCAGTATTTT
cdr3_length: 13
j_call: TRBJ2-3
clone_size: -
d_call: -
v_call: TRBV19

cdr3_aa: CASSPRKTYGYTF
cdr3_nt: TGTGCCAGCAGCCCTCGAAAGACCTATGGCTACACCTTC
cdr3_length: 13
j_call: TRBJ1-2
clone_size: -
d_call: -
v_call: TRBV7-6

cdr3_aa: CASSPASWEQYF
cdr3_nt: TGTGCCAGCAGCCCGGCCAGTTGGGAGCAGTACTTC
cdr3_length: 12
j_call: TRBJ2-7
clone_size: -
d_call: -
v_call: TRBV5-5

cdr3_aa: CASSVLGTELEQFF
cdr3_nt: TGTGCCAGCAGCGTCTTGGGGACTGAACTTGAGCAGTTCTTC
cdr3_length: 14
j_call: TRBJ2-1
clone_size: -
d_call: -
v_call: TRBV9

cdr3_aa: CASSPQGLETQYF
cdr3_nt: TGTGCCAGCTCACCACAGGGGCTCGAGACCCAGTACTTC
cdr3_length: 13
j_call: TRBJ2-5
clone_size: -
d_call: -
v_call: TRBV18

cdr3_aa: CASSLSGDGQPQHF
cdr3_nt: TGCGCCAGCAGCTTGTCAGGGGACGGGCAGCCCCAGCATTTT
cdr3_length: 14
j_call: TRBJ1-5
clone_size: -
d_call: -
v_call: TRBV5-1

cdr3_aa: CASSVGLAAYNEQFF
cdr3_nt: TGTGCCAGCAGCGTCGGACTAGCGGCCTACAATGAGCAGTTCTTC
cdr3_length: 15
j_call: TRBJ2-1
clone_size: once
d_call: TRBD2
v_call: TRBV9

cdr3_aa: CASSRDRTYEQYF
cdr3_nt: TGTGCCAGCAGTCGGGACAGAACCTACGAGCAGTACTTC
cdr3_length: 13
j_call: TRBJ2-7
clone_size: -
d_call: TRBD1
v_call: TRBV5-6

cdr3_aa: CASSIYNGGASEAQYF
cdr3_nt: TGTGCCAGCAGCATCTATAACGGGGGGGCCTCCGAGGCGCAGTATTTT
cdr3_length: 16
j_call: TRBJ2-3
clone_size: -
d_call: TRBD2
v_call: TRBV11-2

cdr3_aa: CASSEGTGHTDTQYF
cdr3_nt: TGCGCCAGCAGTGAAGGGACAGGGCACACAGATACGCAGTATTTT
cdr3_length: 15
j_call: TRBJ2-3
clone_size: once
d_call: TRBD1
v_call: TRBV10-2

cdr3_aa: CATVGSPSTNIQYF
cdr3_nt: TGTGCCACCGTCGGTTCCCCGTCGACAAACATTCAGTACTTC
cdr3_length: 14
j_call: TRBJ2-4
clone_size: -
d_call: -
v_call: TRBV28

cdr3_aa: CASSLARGGSYNEQFF
cdr3_nt: TGTGCCAGCAGTTTAGCGCGCGGGGGGTCCTACAATGAGCAGTTCTTC
cdr3_length: 16
j_call: TRBJ2-1
clone_size: -
d_call: TRBD2
v_call: TRBV27

cdr3_aa: CASSSNIGTIGYEQFF
cdr3_nt: TGTGCCAGCAGCTCCAACATCGGGACTATTGGATATGAGCAGTTCTTC
cdr3_length: 16
j_call: TRBJ2-1
clone_size: -
d_call: TRBD2
v_call: TRBV7-9

cdr3_aa: CASSQDSSNYGYTF
cdr3_nt: TGCGCCAGCAGCCAAGACAGCTCCAACTATGGCTACACCTTC
cdr3_length: 14
j_call: TRBJ1-2
clone_size: -
d_call: -
v_call: TRBV4-1

cdr3_aa: CAISEVTGVSSDTQYF
cdr3_nt: TGTGCCATCAGTGAGGTGACAGGGGTGAGTTCGGATACGCAGTATTTT
cdr3_length: 16
j_call: TRBJ2-3
clone_size: once
d_call: TRBD1
v_call: TRBV10-3

cdr3_aa: CSVESLAGGGNEQFF
cdr3_nt: TGCAGCGTTGAAAGCCTAGCGGGAGGTGGGAATGAGCAGTTCTTC
cdr3_length: 15
j_call: TRBJ2-1
clone_size: -
d_call: TRBD2
v_call: TRBV29-1

cdr3_aa: CAISESKTSGTYNEQFF
cdr3_nt: TGTGCCATCAGTGAGTCTAAGACTAGCGGGACTTACAATGAGCAGTTCTTC
cdr3_length: 17
j_call: TRBJ2-1
clone_size: -
d_call: TRBD2
v_call: TRBV10-3

cdr3_aa: CSGTENTEAFF
cdr3_nt: TGCAGCGGAACAGAAAACACTGAAGCTTTCTTT
cdr3_length: 11
j_call: TRBJ1-1
clone_size: -
d_call: -
v_call: TRBV29-1

cdr3_aa: CASSFGNNEQFF
cdr3_nt: TGTGCCAGCAGCTTCGGCAACAATGAGCAGTTCTTC
cdr3_length: 12
j_call: TRBJ2-1
clone_size: -
d_call: -
v_call: TRBV5-6

cdr3_aa: CASSQETFGQGAYEQYF
cdr3_nt: TGCGCCAGCAGCCAAGAGACATTCGGACAGGGGGCATACGAGCAGTACTTC
cdr3_length: 17
j_call: TRBJ2-7
clone_size: -
d_call: TRBD1
v_call: TRBV4-1

cdr3_aa: CASSRPLEPGEQFF
cdr3_nt: TGTGCCAGCAGTCGCCCTCTAGAGCCGGGAGAGCAGTTCTTC
cdr3_length: 14
j_call: TRBJ2-1
clone_size: -
d_call: -
v_call: TRBV28

cdr3_aa: CASTVRSNTEAFF
cdr3_nt: TGTGCCAGCACCGTACGGTCGAACACTGAAGCTTTCTTT
cdr3_length: 13
j_call: TRBJ1-1
clone_size: -
d_call: -
v_call: TRBV6-1

cdr3_aa: CASSGRGLTYTYEQYF
cdr3_nt: TGTGCCAGCAGCGGTCGGGGGTTGACATACACCTACGAGCAGTACTTC
cdr3_length: 16
j_call: TRBJ2-7
clone_size: -
d_call: -
v_call: TRBV7-9

cdr3_aa: CASSSEVPWGETQYF
cdr3_nt: TGTGCCAGCAGCTCGGAGGTCCCATGGGGAGAGACCCAGTACTTC
cdr3_length: 15
j_call: TRBJ2-5
clone_size: -
d_call: -
v_call: TRBV9

cdr3_aa: CASSGAAEGAFYEQYF
cdr3_nt: TGTGCCAGCAGTGGGGCGGCGGAGGGGGCATTCTACGAGCAGTACTTC
cdr3_length: 16
j_call: TRBJ2-7
clone_size: once
d_call: -
v_call: TRBV6-1

cdr3_aa: CASSLTDRSGYEQYF
cdr3_nt: TGTGCCAGCAGCTTAACGGACAGGTCCGGCTACGAGCAGTACTTC
cdr3_length: 15
j_call: TRBJ2-7
clone_size: -
d_call: TRBD1
v_call: TRBV5-6

cdr3_aa: CASSWFGGTTDTQYF
cdr3_nt: TGTGCCAGCAGCTGGTTTGGCGGAACCACAGATACGCAGTATTTT
cdr3_length: 15
j_call: TRBJ2-3
clone_size: -
d_call: -
v_call: TRBV7-6

cdr3_aa: CASSLGPGTGGGEQFF
cdr3_nt: TGTGCCAGCAGCTTGGGGCCAGGCACAGGGGGAGGTGAGCAGTTCTTC
cdr3_length: 16
j_call: TRBJ2-1
clone_size: -
d_call: TRBD1
v_call: TRBV7-7